These 31 T cell receptor beta chains came from one sample sequenced in a study of spatial heterogeneity in lung cancer. TCRdb reprocessed the 5' RACE reads via MiXCR and lists one record per CDR3 protein. The sample shows 110,000 or so distinct CDR3 sequences, 10% to 11% of them seen only once. Time point in this sample: blood at routine non-recurrence follow-up after resection. The sequenced sample was PBMCs, obtained at follow-up. The receptor set was obtained from a female donor with early-stage non-small cell lung cancer.

The chain has TRBV11-2 and TRBJ2-7; 7 bases agree with TRBD1. CDR1 and CDR2 (germline): SGHAT, FQNNGV. The junction had 10 bases not matched to a gene; V was cut back by 0 bases and J by 2 bases. The CDR3 runs 17 residues. The DNA of the CDR3 is TGTGCCAGCAGCTTAGATTCTGGGACAGCATATCCCTACGAGCAGTACTTC. It yields the protein CASSLDSGTAYPYEQYF.

This clonotype occurred a few times. The chain recombines TRBV5-1 with TRBJ2-1; D not resolved. This CDR3 has 14 amino acids. Germline V CDR1 and CDR2: SGHRS, YFSETQ. V lost 2 bases, J lost 4 bases, and 10 bases lay in between. CDR3 sequence: CASSLDVSYNEQFF. The CDR3, as DNA: TGCGCCAGCAGCTTAGATGTCTCTTACAATGAGCAGTTCTTC. The whole variable domain, remainder taken from reference TRBV5-1 and TRBJ2-1, is KAGVTQTPRYLIKTRGQQVTLSCSPISGHRSVSWYQQTPGQGLQFLFEYFSETQRNKGNFPGRFSGRQFSNSRSEMNVSTLELGDSALYLCASSLDVSYNEQFFGPGTRLTVL.

The chain carries TRBV9 and TRBJ2-4, with D unclear. This CDR3 region has 14 residues. V was clipped by 3 bases and J by 0 bases, with 7 bases between them. The germline V gene encodes CDR1 SGDLS and CDR2 YYNGEE. The CDR3 region has the DNA TGTGCCAGCAGCGATACCATAGCCAAAAACATTCAGTACTTC. Translation: CASSDTIAKNIQYF.

The V and J genes are TRBV6-1 and TRBJ2-4; 9 bases map to TRBD1. CDR1 and CDR2 from the germline V gene are MNHNS and SASEGT. This CDR3 has 14 residues. The ends lost 8 bases at V and 6 bases at J; junction bases unmatched: 8. In nucleotides, the CDR3 is TGTGCCAGCGGGCTCCGGGGACAGGGAAACATTCAGTACTTC. This sequence encodes CASGLRGQGNIQYF.

The chain employs TRBV24-1 and TRBJ2-6; 7 bases map to TRBD1. CDR3 size: 18 residues. V trimming: 7 bases; J trimming: 0 bases; junction bases outside the gene matches: 11. In germline, CDR1 is KGHDR, CDR2 SFDVKD. For the CDR3, the DNA is TGTGCCACCAGCCCACGACAGGGTTCCAGCTCTGGGGCCAACGTCCTGACTTTC. It codes for CATSPRQGSSSGANVLTF.

The chain combines TRBV6-1 with TRBJ1-2; 7 nucleotides agree with TRBD1. CDR3 size: 15 residues. In germline, CDR1 is MNHNS, CDR2 SASEGT. V shed 8 bases, J shed 0 bases, and the junction held 9 bases outside the gene matches. The CDR3 region has the DNA TGTGCCAGCGTCAGCTCAGGGGGTGCTAACTATGGCTACACCTTC. It is translated as CASVSSGGANYGYTF.

V is TRBV6-2 or TRBV6-3 and J is TRBJ2-2; no definite D call. The CDR3 is 15 residues long. Germline V gene data show CDR1 as MNHEY and CDR2 as SVGEGT. Trimming shortened V by 6 bases and J by 2 bases, and 13 bases separated the two germline ends. The CDR3 reads CASSVTHGNTGELFF. In nucleotides, the CDR3 is TGTGCCAGCAGCGTGACACACGGTAACACCGGGGAGCTGTTTTTT.

The CDR3 loop reads CASSYWLALRNEQFF. For the CDR3, the DNA is TGTGCCAGCAGTTACTGGTTAGCCCTGAGGAATGAGCAGTTCTTC. This chain uses TRBV6-5 with TRBJ2-1; D is ambiguous. Trimming stripped 1 base from V and 7 bases from J, with 14 bases between. CDR1 MNHEY and CDR2 SVGAGI come from the germline V gene. The CDR3 has 15 amino acids.

This clonotype was detected ten times or more. V usage is TRBV29-1 and J usage is TRBJ1-5, with a tentative D call TRBD1 (5 bases). Germline V gene data show CDR1 as SQVTM and CDR2 as ANQGSEA. The CDR3 has 12 residues. Deletions cut 7 bases from V and 5 bases from J, with 12 bases between. The CDR3 DNA reads as TGCAGCGCCGGGACTGGCGATCAGCCCCAGCATTTT. It codes for CSAGTGDQPQHF. Based on the CDR3 plus reference TRBV29-1 and TRBJ1-5, the full variable domain is SAVISQKPSRDICQRGTSLTIQCQVDSQVTMMFWYRQQPGQSLTLIATANQGSEATYESGFVIDKFPISRPNLTFSTLTVSNMSPEDSSIYLCSAGTGDQPQHFGDGTRLSIL.

CDR3 in amino acids: CASSWGQENQPQHF. As DNA, the CDR3 is TGTGCCAGCAGTTGGGGACAGGAGAATCAGCCCCAGCATTTT. The V call is TRBV6-2 or TRBV6-3, the J call TRBJ1-5; 8 bases agree with TRBD1. Germline V gene data show CDR1 as MNHEY and CDR2 as SVGEGT. The CDR3 has 14 amino acids. The J segment lost 4 bases and the V segment lost 4 bases, leaving 3 bases of the junction unmatched.

This clonotype was detected ten times or more. The chain employs TRBV24-1 and TRBJ2-1; 7 bases agree with TRBD2. Losses at the gene ends were 6 bases for V and 3 bases for J; bases not matched to a gene: 1. This CDR3 region has 13 residues. Germline assignment: CDR1 KGHDR and CDR2 SFDVKD. This CDR3 reads CATSRGGYNEQFF. CDR3 nucleotides: TGTGCCACCAGTCGCGGGGGCTACAATGAGCAGTTCTTC.

There are a few counts of this clonotype. The chain combines TRBV28 with TRBJ2-7, with TRBD2 matching 7 bases. V was pared by 3 bases and J by 5 bases, with 4 bases of the junction left unmatched. This CDR3 is 13 amino acids long. Germline CDR1 MDHEN, CDR2 SYDVKM. In DNA form, the CDR3 reads TGTGCCAGCAGTTTCGGCGGGAGAGACGAGCAGTACTTC. Protein: CASSFGGRDEQYF.

This clonotype was detected only a few times. This rearrangement joins TRBV19 to TRBJ1-5; 9 bases align to TRBD1. The CDR3 has 14 residues. Germline values: CDR1 LNHDA, CDR2 SQIVND (reference sequence). The V segment lost 7 bases and the J segment 6 bases; nucleotides outside the gene matches: 7. This CDR3 reads CASTGTGNGQPQHF. The CDR3 DNA is TGTGCCAGTACCGGGACAGGGAATGGTCAGCCCCAGCATTTT.

This clonotype was observed at least ten times. The V and J genes are TRBV29-1 and TRBJ1-2, with 7 bases lining up with TRBD1. CDR1 and CDR2 (germline): SQVTM, ANQGSEA. The CDR3 consists of 14 residues. J lost 2 bases, V lost 3 bases, and 6 bases had no gene match. CDR3 DNA: TGCAGCGTTGACGAGGGGGCGCGGAACTATGGCTACACCTTC. Translated, it gives CSVDEGARNYGYTF.

This clonotype appeared a few times. The chain is built from TRBV25-1 and TRBJ1-1; D gene ambiguous. The V gene's germline CDR1 is MGHDK and CDR2 SYGVNS. V lost 4 bases to trimming and J lost 3 bases, with 12 bases between them. CDR3 length equals 14 residues. The DNA of the CDR3 is TGTGCCAGCAGTGTAATGGGATCAGACACTGAAGCTTTCTTT. Translation: CASSVMGSDTEAFF.

The chain uses TRBV6-1 and TRBJ2-3, with 10 bases aligning to TRBD1. Germline lookup yields CDR1 MNHNS and CDR2 SASEGT. Trimming at V came to 6 bases and at J to 4 bases, leaving 7 bases not matched to a gene. The CDR3 length is 15 residues. The CDR3 sequence: CASRAGTGVADTQYF. DNA for the CDR3: TGTGCCAGCAGGGCCGGGACAGGGGTGGCAGATACGCAGTATTTT.

This chain joins TRBV5-1 and TRBJ2-3; 7 bases match TRBD2. Germline lookup yields CDR1 SGHRS and CDR2 YFSETQ. This CDR3 region has 17 residues. Trimming cost V 4 bases and J 3 bases; bases outside gene matches: 14. For the CDR3, the DNA is TGCGCCAGCAGCCCTTATTCGACTAGCTGGGGAACAGATACGCAGTATTTT. Translated, it gives CASSPYSTSWGTDTQYF.

This chain links TRBV6-7 with TRBJ2-2; 8 bases are shared with TRBD1. TRBV6-7 falls under the ORF class, with uncertain function. The CDR3 length is 18 residues. The J segment lost 0 bases and the V segment lost 0 bases, leaving 6 bases of the junction unmatched. CDR3 protein: CASSYSPGQAANTGELFF. DNA for the CDR3: TGTGCCAGCAGTTACTCGCCGGGACAGGCCGCGAACACCGGGGAGCTGTTTTTT.

This clonotype was picked up many times. The rearrangement joins TRBV6-1 to TRBJ1-5, with no clear D. The CDR3 spans 16 residues. Trimming cost V 1 base and J 3 bases, with 13 bases left between them. CDR1 and CDR2 from the germline V gene are MNHNS and SASEGT. The CDR3 protein is CASSEGLVGVNQPQHF. In DNA form, the CDR3 reads TGTGCCAGCAGTGAAGGGTTGGTCGGGGTCAATCAGCCCCAGCATTTT.

In its sample, this clonotype was seen many times. The chain has TRBV12-3 or TRBV12-4 and TRBJ1-5, with D perhaps matching TRBD1 (5 bases). Trimming shortened V by 6 bases and J by 7 bases, and 22 bases separated the two germline ends. CDR3 length: 16 amino acids. Here the CDR3 reads CASSPSRDGGGQPQHF. CDR3 coding DNA: TGTGCCAGCAGCCCATCCCGGGACGGCGGGGGGCAGCCCCAGCATTTT.

This clonotype has a count of ten or more. V gene TRBV2 combines with J gene TRBJ2-3; no reliable D call. Trimming removed 7 bases at V and 2 bases at J, with 13 bases between. Germline CDR1 is SNHLY and CDR2 is FYNNEI. CDR3 length: 14 residues. CDR3 loop: CASTRDSATDTQYF. CDR3 DNA sequence: TGTGCCAGCACCAGAGATTCCGCCACAGATACGCAGTATTTT.

This clonotype was found a few times. V is TRBV20-1 and J is TRBJ2-1; no definite D call. There are 13 residues in the CDR3. Germline loops: CDR1 DFQATT, CDR2 SNEGSKA (reference sequence). V lost 1 base and J 9 bases, leaving 13 bases between the germline ends. The CDR3 reads CSARVGFLAEQFF. CDR3 in DNA: TGCAGTGCTAGAGTGGGATTTTTGGCTGAGCAGTTCTTC.

The chain joins TRBV2 to TRBJ1-5; TRBD1 might be the D (6 bases). Germline V gives CDR1 SNHLY, CDR2 FYNNEI. The CDR3 is 14 amino acids. V lost 6 bases, J lost 6 bases, and 15 bases lay in between. The CDR3: CASSDNRDPQPQHF. As DNA, the CDR3 is TGTGCCAGCAGCGACAACAGGGATCCTCAGCCCCAGCATTTT.

This clonotype occurred a few times. The V gene is TRBV5-1, the J gene TRBJ1-4, with 9 bases fitting TRBD1. Germline V gene data show CDR1 as SGHRS and CDR2 as YFSETQ. This CDR3 contains 14 residues. Trimming removed 6 bases from V and 6 bases from J; junction bases left unmatched: 6. CDR3 amino acids: CASNRGRSDEKLFF. The CDR3 DNA follows: TGCGCCAGCAACAGGGGGCGCAGCGATGAAAAACTGTTTTTT.

This clonotype was recorded a few times. V usage is TRBV11-2 and J usage is TRBJ1-1, with 7 bases identical to TRBD1. After removal of 6 bases from V and 2 bases from J, the junction contained 3 bases not matched to a gene. This CDR3 comprises 13 residues. The germline CDR1 and CDR2 sequences are SGHAT and FQNNGV. CDR3 amino acids: CASRRTGNTEAFF. In DNA form, the CDR3 reads TGTGCCAGCAGACGGACAGGAAACACTGAAGCTTTCTTT.

This clonotype appeared a few times. This chain connects TRBV29-1 to TRBJ1-1, with 7 bases fitting TRBD1. This CDR3 has 12 residues. V was pared by 4 bases and J by 1 base, with 0 bases of the junction left unmatched. In germline, CDR1 is SQVTM, CDR2 ANQGSEA. CDR3 sequence: CSVGDRNTEAFF. CDR3 nucleotide sequence: TGCAGCGTTGGGGACAGGAACACTGAAGCTTTCTTT. Full variable domain (remainder filled in from reference TRBV29-1 and TRBJ1-1): SAVISQKPSRDICQRGTSLTIQCQVDSQVTMMFWYRQQPGQSLTLIATANQGSEATYESGFVIDKFPISRPNLTFSTLTVSNMSPEDSSIYLCSVGDRNTEAFFGQGTRLTVV.

This sequence joins TRBV4-1 and TRBJ1-2, with unresolved D. Trimming shortened V by 0 bases and J by 6 bases, and 20 bases separated the two germline ends. The CDR3 extends over 17 amino acids. Germline V gene sequence: CDR1 MGHRA, CDR2 YSYEKL. The CDR3 region is CASSQDRIQRGDDGYTF. CDR3 DNA sequence: TGCGCCAGCAGCCAAGATCGAATACAGCGTGGAGATGATGGCTACACCTTC.

CDR3 bases: TGCGCCAGCACCAACAGGGCTCCGAACACCGGGGAGCTGTTTTTT. Its translation: CASTNRAPNTGELFF. The V gene is TRBV4-3, the J gene TRBJ2-2, with D perhaps matching TRBD1 (6 bases). This CDR3 contains 15 residues. Looked up from germline, CDR1 is LGHNA and CDR2 is YSLEER. The V end was cut by 7 bases, the J end by 0 bases, with 12 bases between.

This clonotype turned up a few times. The chain has TRBV20-1 and TRBJ2-4; TRBD1 or TRBD2 may be the D gene (5 bases each). Trimming cost V 5 bases and J 8 bases, with 19 bases left between them. This CDR3 is built from 14 residues. Looked up from germline, CDR1 is DFQATT and CDR2 is SNEGSKA (reference sequence). The CDR3 DNA reads as TGCAGTGCTGCTCCGGGGCTCGTCGGAGACATTCAGTACTTC. Encoded protein: CSAAPGLVGDIQYF.

This clonotype turned up a few times. The rearrangement joins TRBV12-3 or TRBV12-4 to TRBJ1-6; D gene ambiguous. Trimming removed 2 bases from V and 5 bases from J, with 4 bases in between. CDR3 length equals 13 residues. The CDR3 protein is CASSLQDNSPLHF. In DNA form, the CDR3 reads TGTGCCAGCAGTTTACAGGATAATTCACCCCTCCACTTT.

The chain combines TRBV20-1 with TRBJ1-4, with unresolved D. The CDR3 spans 14 residues. The V end was cut by 3 bases, the J end by 8 bases, with 16 bases between. Looked up from germline, CDR1 is DFQATT and CDR2 is SNEGSKA (reference sequence). In DNA form, the CDR3 reads TGCAGTGCTAGGCGCGGATCTAAGTCAGAAAAACTGTTTTTT. It codes for CSARRGSKSEKLFF.